This T cell receptor beta chain comes out of a study of blood T cell repertoires in COVID-19 (TCRdb year 2020). Looking at the study overall: Samples from collaborators originated in the United States, Italy and Spain and spanned both the acute and convalescent phases of COVID-19. The prospective study material was composed of cDNA or gDNA derived from T cells, B-cell-depleted T cells, or PBMCs. The dataset comprised deeply sampled blood TCRbeta repertoires from subjects exposed to, actively infected with, or recovered from COVID-19. The repertoires were released in a freely available public database intended as a resource for research on the immune response to SARS-CoV-2. Samples came from the ongoing ImmuneRACE study (first 160 participants) plus 1,254 subjects from 6 global collaborators. Sample metadata almost always included a de-identified subject ID, COVID-19 status, age in years and sex. Where HLA class I and class II types were available, the types were taken from metadata supplied by the sample provider, not from assay-based typing.

As encoded in the germline V gene, CDR1 is MNHNS while CDR2 is SASEGT. Measured from the cysteine to the phenylalanine, the CDR3 is 16 residues long. The sequence is cut down to CDR3 DNA, 48 bases in frame from base 1. Cut back by 2 bases and 3 bases, the V and J ends lie 14 bases apart. Here is what the overall study found, with its caveats: Clinical and demographic metadata were provided uncurated, with the amount varying by source and participant.

TCRbeta CDR3 regions were amplified from genomic DNA using the immunoSEQ Assay, a bias-controlled multiplex PCR. On the authors' methods: The number of nucleated cells in each sample was estimated from the amplification of reference gene primers within the assay. To quantify the absolute abundance of each unique TCRbeta CDR3 rearrangement, sequence reads were collapsed and filtered. For each sample, productive Simpson clonality was calculated as the square root of Simpson's diversity index across productive rearrangements. Entries here come from immuneACCESS through TCRdb and include only in-frame sequences with V and J called. Some clones fail to appear in such tables; in the studies checked, an unresolved V gene covers under half of the shortfall, and the cause of the remainder is unknown. V and J calls and clone size are as listed in that table; D and trimming were resolved from the DNA. Within this sample are 200,000 to 250,000 clones, with roughly nine tenths of them counted one time only. Approximately 3.4% of the sample rests with the top ten.

With respect to this clone: Its specific antigen is unknown. Base qualities are missing; no much larger clone stands one base away.

Participants in the prospective study were aged about 18 to 95 years, lived in some 24 United States geographic areas, and enrolled through a virtual design. In the prospective study, participants were assigned to cohorts based on the clinical history participants reported in a screening survey and a study questionnaire. Mobile phlebotomists in the prospective study collected whole blood, serum and a nasopharyngeal or oropharyngeal swab from every participant. Additional blood draws and questionnaires over an approximately two-month period could optionally be provided by prospective study participants. Prospective study blood samples were shipped either frozen or at room temperature before DNA extraction.

The sample taken for sequencing was PBMCs or T cells enriched from blood (not recorded which). The chain links TRBV6-1 with TRBJ1-5; the D region possibly corresponds to TRBD1 (5 bases align). This TCR was sampled from a young woman in a cohort exposed to, infected with or recovered from COVID-19 (not recorded which). This receptor carries the CDR3 CASSEQQVGTNQPQHF. The DNA sequence is as follows: TGTGCCAGCAGTGAACAACAGGTGGGAACCAATCAGCCCCAGCATTTT.